Listed below are T cell receptor beta chains from one sample, sequenced in a study of blood T cell repertoires in COVID-19. TCRdb's copy holds only in-frame clones and misses some; the assay was immunoSEQ multiplex PCR. The sample contains about 120,000 clones, approximately 83% of which appear only once. Material for sequencing was peripheral blood. Receptors originate from a man in his 60s with acute or convalescent COVID-19. CDR3s include the opening cysteine and the closing phenylalanine or tryptophan. D genes are given only for firm matches. Size values are once, few and many counts, or a class for expanded clones, and some rows have none.

TRBJ2-3 | TRBV5-6 | TRBD2 | NA | 14 | CASSLTSGRAAQYF | TGTGCCAGCAGCCTGACTAGCGGGAGGGCCGCGCAGTATTTT
TRBJ2-2 | TRBV7-3 | NA | NA | 14 | CASSETKDTGELFF | TGTGCCAGCAGTGAGACAAAAGACACCGGGGAGCTGTTTTTT
TRBJ2-4 | TRBV2 | TRBD1 | NA | 15 | CASSGTGLAKNIQYF | TGTGCCAGCAGCGGGACAGGGCTAGCCAAAAACATTCAGTACTTC
TRBJ1-2 | TRBV27 | TRBD1 | NA | 16 | CASSLSPRTGSYGYTF | TGTGCCAGCAGTTTATCCCCCCGGACAGGGAGCTATGGCTACACCTTC
TRBJ2-3 | TRBV29-1 | TRBD1 | NA | 16 | CSVGPHGTGVADTQYF | TGCAGCGTTGGCCCCCACGGGACAGGGGTCGCAGATACGCAGTATTTT
TRBJ2-1 | TRBV27 | TRBD2 | few | 14 | CASSFERGYNEQFF | TGTGCCAGCAGTTTTGAGCGGGGATACAATGAGCAGTTCTTC
TRBJ2-5 | TRBV7-9 | NA | NA | 13 | CASSADYQETQYF | TGTGCCAGCAGCGCCGACTACCAAGAGACCCAGTACTTC
TRBJ2-5 | TRBV30 | TRBD2 | NA | 15 | CAWSPGLVEGETQYF | TGTGCCTGGAGTCCCGGACTAGTCGAAGGGGAGACCCAGTACTTC
TRBJ2-7 | TRBV7-2 | NA | NA | 14 | CASSPGGGLYEQYF | TGTGCCAGCAGCCCTGGAGGGGGCCTCTACGAGCAGTACTTC
TRBJ2-3 | TRBV24-1 | NA | NA | 15 | CATSDTTQGTDTQYF | TGTGCCACCAGTGATACAACGCAAGGCACAGATACGCAGTATTTT
TRBJ2-3 | TRBV2 | TRBD2 | NA | 15 | CASSAYPREGDTQYF | TGTGCCAGCAGTGCGTACCCAAGGGAGGGAGATACGCAGTATTTT